This is a list of T cell receptor beta chains from one sample in a study of beta chain features in type 1 diabetes. The repertoire was sequenced with immunoSEQ multiplex PCR; TCRdb's copy has only in-frame clones and lacks some. The sample shows 970,000 or so clones, about a sixth of them seen only once. The sequenced sample consisted of naive CD4+ T cells from blood. These receptors came from a woman between 18 and 29 years old in good health. The CDR3 runs from the conserved cysteine through the conserved F or W. D genes are given only for firm matches. Clone size, where shown, is once, few, many, or a class for clones that have expanded.

clone_size j_call v_call cdr3_length d_call cdr3_nt cdr3_aa
NA TRBJ1-1 TRBV4-2 14 NA TGTGCCAGCAGCCAAGATGCTGGAGTGACTGAAGCTTTCTTT CASSQDAGVTEAFF
few TRBJ2-5 TRBV7-2 17 TRBD2 TGTGCCAGCAGCTTAGGAGCTGGACTAGCGGGAGGGGGGACCCAGTACTTC CASSLGAGLAGGGTQYF
NA TRBJ1-4 TRBV15 13 NA TGTGCCACCAGCTTCCGACAGGCAGAAAAACTGTTTTTT CATSFRQAEKLFF
NA TRBJ2-7 TRBV10-2 12 NA TGCGCCAGCAGTGCTGCCCAAAGCGAGCAGTACTTC CASSAAQSEQYF
NA TRBJ1-1 TRBV19 14 NA TGTGCCAGTAGTACGAACCACCGTAACACTGAAGCTTTCTTT CASSTNHRNTEAFF
few TRBJ2-2 TRBV7-9 13 TRBD1 TGTGCCAGCAGCTGGACAGGGTTCGGGGAGCTGTTTTTT CASSWTGFGELFF
few TRBJ2-4 TRBV7-2 15 TRBD1 TGTGCCAGCAGCTTAAGGGGGCAGGGAAAAAACATTCAGTACTTC CASSLRGQGKNIQYF
NA TRBJ1-5 TRBV21-1 15 NA TGTGCCAGCAGCAAATCCCAGGGGAATAGTCGGCCCCAGCATTTT CASSKSQGNSRPQHF
few TRBJ2-7 TRBV6-7 14 TRBD1 TGTGCCAGCAGTTACGACAGGGTCTCCTACGAGCAGTACTTC CASSYDRVSYEQYF
NA TRBJ1-4 TRBV5-1 13 NA TGCGCCAGCACCCGGGGGAAGAATGAAAAACTGTTTTTT CASTRGKNEKLFF
NA TRBJ2-3 TRBV7-3 14 NA TGTGCCAGCAGCCCGGGGACTCCCACAGATACGCAGTATTTT CASSPGTPTDTQYF
few TRBJ2-7 TRBV4-2 19 TRBD2 TGTGCCAGCAGCCAAACCCCGGGACTAGCGGGAGGAATCTCCTACGAGCAGTACTTC CASSQTPGLAGGISYEQYF
NA TRBJ2-2 TRBV4-3 16 NA TGCGCCAGCAGCCAAGGTGGCTTTCACGCGAGCGGGGAGCTGTTTTTT CASSQGGFHASGELFF
NA TRBJ2-7 TRBV18 17 TRBD2 TGTGCCAGCTCAGCCGGGACTAGCGGGAGGAGGGCCTACGAGCAGTACTTC CASSAGTSGRRAYEQYF
NA TRBJ2-2 TRBV5-6 15 TRBD2 TGTGCCAGCAGCTTAACGGGAGGGAACACCGGGGAGCTGTTTTTT CASSLTGGNTGELFF
NA TRBJ2-7 TRBV28 14 TRBD2 TGTGCCAGCAGTAGAGGACTAGCGGGCTACGAGCAGTACTTC CASSRGLAGYEQYF
NA TRBJ2-3 TRBV5-1 16 TRBD2 TGCGCCAGCAGCCCCTTGGCGGGAGGGCCCTCAGATACGCAGTATTTT CASSPLAGGPSDTQYF
NA TRBJ2-3 TRBV7-2 14 TRBD1 TGTGCCAGCAGCTTACGGGGACAGACAGATACGCAGTATTTT CASSLRGQTDTQYF
few TRBJ2-5 TRBV29-1 13 NA TGCAGCGTTGCCCAAGGCCTACAAGAGACCCAGTACTTC CSVAQGLQETQYF
few TRBJ2-3 TRBV9 15 NA TGTGCCAGCAGCGTAGCAGGGACGGTCCCAGATACGCAGTATTTT CASSVAGTVPDTQYF
few TRBJ1-2 TRBV28 17 NA TGTGCCAGCCCCACTAAGGCCCAGGGGATTAACGGACATGGCTACACCTTC CASPTKAQGINGHGYTF
few TRBJ2-1 TRBV27 18 TRBD2 TGTGCCAGCAGTGCCCGGACTAGCGGGGCGAGCTCCTACAATGAGCAGTTCTTC CASSARTSGASSYNEQFF
NA TRBJ1-1 TRBV6-5 14 NA TGTGCCAGCAGACCTCTGGCTAGGGACACTGAAGCTTTCTTT CASRPLARDTEAFF
NA TRBJ2-5 TRBV6-1 12 NA TGTGCCAGCAGTGAAAGGGGAGAGACCCAGTACTTC CASSERGETQYF